The present entry profiles one T cell receptor beta chain with its context. This receptor's antigen is unknown. Per-base quality was not reported, and no clone a single base away is much larger than it. According to the germline V gene (reference sequence), CDR1 reads LGHDT and CDR2 reads YNNKEL. Between the V and J ends, shortened by 4 bases and 9 bases respectively, the junction contains 22 bases. The cysteine opens and the phenylalanine closes a CDR3 of 17 amino acids. Solely the CDR3 DNA is kept, with 51 bases framed from the first base. This sample is drawn from a study of blood T cell repertoires in COVID-19 (dated by TCRdb to about 2020). For context, the study as a whole: The collaborator samples originated in the United States, Italy and Spain and spanned the acute and convalescent phases of COVID-19. The repertoires were released in a freely available public database meant as a resource for research on the immune response to SARS-CoV-2. The samples were drawn from the first 160 participants of the ongoing ImmuneRACE study and from more than 1,000 subjects provided by 6 global collaborators. The sample metadata nearly always contained a de-identified subject ID, COVID-19 status, age in years and sex. Where available, HLA class I and class II types were taken from metadata supplied by the sample provider and were not determined by assay-based typing. Deeply sampled blood TCRbeta repertoires from subjects exposed to, actively infected with, or recovered from COVID-19 were included in the dataset. The prospective study material was composed of cDNA or gDNA derived from T cells, B-cell-depleted T cells, or PBMCs.

The paper's findings and limits, for the study overall: Clinical and demographic metadata were provided uncurated, with the amount varying by source and participant.

Participants in the prospective study were aged 18 to 89 years, lived in 24 United States geographic areas, and enrolled through a virtual design. To assign participants to cohorts, the prospective study relied on clinical history that participants themselves reported in a screening survey and a study questionnaire. For ImmuneRACE Cohort 3, a participant was defined as recovered based on two consecutive negative NP/OP PCR tests, clearance by a healthcare professional, or resolution of symptoms. In the prospective study, whole blood, serum and a nasopharyngeal or oropharyngeal swab were collected from each participant by mobile phlebotomists. Participants in the prospective study had the option to provide additional blood draws and questionnaires over a roughly two-month period. Prospective study blood samples were shipped either frozen or at room temperature before DNA extraction. TCRbeta CDR3 regions were amplified from genomic DNA by means of the immunoSEQ Assay, a bias-controlled multiplex PCR. Under the source paper's analysis protocol: The number of nucleated cells in each sample was estimated from the amplification of reference gene primers within the assay. To quantify the absolute abundance of each unique TCRbeta CDR3 rearrangement, sequence reads were collapsed and filtered. Productive Simpson clonality was computed per sample as the square root of Simpson's diversity index over productive rearrangements. TCRdb limited this immuneACCESS table to in-frame rearrangements with V and J called. A share of clones is missing; checked studies link under half to unresolved V genes, and the rest is unexplained. V and J calls and clone size follow that table, whereas D and trimming were derived from the DNA. Present in this sample are a few hundred thousand clones, around 92% of which were seen just once. Roughly a tenth of the sample is taken by the ten largest.

The source is a woman aged 25 to 39 who had recovered from COVID-19. The rearranged chain carries TRBV3-1 (or the pseudogene TRBV3-2) and TRBJ1-6, with TRBD1 perhaps the D gene, on 5 matching bases. The sequenced sample was PBMCs or T cells enriched from blood (not recorded which). The CDR3 region has the sequence CASSLDTLHLFGSPLHF. The nucleotide sequence is given as TGTGCCAGCAGCCTGGACACACTCCATCTTTTCGGTTCACCCCTCCACTTT.